These 29 T cell receptor beta chains were all obtained from the same sample, sequenced in a study of shared clonotypes between healthy human individuals. Assay used: immunoSEQ multiplex PCR; TCRdb lists only in-frame clones, some missing. The sample records over 850,000 clones, approximately 78% being singletons. Sequencing input: memory CD4+ T cells from PBMCs. Subset in this sample: CD45RA-negative fraction. These TCRs come from a man in his late teens or twenties in good health. Some clones in this sample may be carry-over from other donors' samples.

The V and J genes are TRBV5-1 and TRBJ2-7; D uncertain. The CDR3 runs 13 residues. The germline CDR1 and CDR2 sequences are SGHRS and YFSETQ. Trimming stripped 0 bases from V and 7 bases from J, with 11 bases between. This CDR3 is CASSLEPFGEQYF. The CDR3 region has the DNA TGCGCCAGCAGCTTGGAGCCTTTTGGGGAGCAGTACTTC.

The rearrangement links TRBV5-4 to TRBJ1-4, with no clear D. This CDR3 region has 12 residues. Trimming took 3 bases from V and 8 from J, leaving 8 bases between them. The germline gives CDR1 SGHNT, CDR2 YYREEE (reference sequence). In DNA form, the CDR3 reads TGTGCCAGCAGCTCCTTGGGAGAAAAACTGTTTTTT. Encoded protein: CASSSLGEKLFF.

This clone was seen a handful of times. The chain recombines TRBV2 with TRBJ2-7, with D perhaps assigned TRBD1 or TRBD2 (6 bases each). This CDR3 has 13 amino acids. Germline lookup yields CDR1 SNHLY and CDR2 FYNNEI. Trimming took 8 bases from V and 6 from J, leaving 17 bases between them. The CDR3 DNA follows: TGTGCCAGCCGCCTTACCGGGGGCGGCGAGCAGTACTTC. It translates to CASRLTGGGEQYF.

V gene TRBV5-1 combines with J gene TRBJ2-7; 11 nucleotides line up with TRBD2. V shed 0 bases and J 2 bases; nucleotides not matched to a gene: 13. Per germline, CDR1 SGHRS and CDR2 YFSETQ. This CDR3 spans 19 amino acids. DNA for the CDR3: TGCGCCAGCAGCTTGGAGGGGAGGACTAGCGGGCACCCTCCCTACGAGCAGTACTTC. Encoded protein: CASSLEGRTSGHPPYEQYF.

The CDR3 region has the DNA TGTGCCAGTAGTCCTAGCGGGAGGACTGGGGCCAACGTCCTGACTTTC. Its protein is CASSPSGRTGANVLTF. The chain carries TRBV19 and TRBJ2-6, with TRBD2 matching over 11 bases. The CDR3 totals 16 residues. V lost 5 bases to trimming and J lost 2 bases; unmatched junction nucleotides: 2. CDR1 LNHDA and CDR2 SQIVND come from the germline V gene (reference sequence).

This clone was found a few times. The V gene is TRBV28, the J gene TRBJ2-7; D not certain. The germline CDR1 and CDR2 sequences are MDHEN and SYDVKM. The V gene lost 3 bases and the J gene lost 5 bases, with 14 bases spanning the gap. The CDR3 is 14 amino acids. The CDR3: CASSLDDSRNEQYF. CDR3 DNA: TGTGCCAGCAGTTTGGACGATTCTAGGAACGAGCAGTACTTC.

The CDR3 region is CASSEVQGADTQYF. CDR3 nucleotide sequence: TGTGCCAGCTCTGAAGTACAGGGGGCAGATACGCAGTATTTT. The rearrangement links TRBV28 to TRBJ2-3; the match to TRBD1 covers 8 bases. J gave up 4 bases and V 8 bases, and 8 bases lay outside the gene matches. This CDR3 comprises 14 residues. Germline values: CDR1 MDHEN, CDR2 SYDVKM.

The chain has TRBV18 and TRBJ2-7; D may be TRBD1 (6 bases). The length of the CDR3 is 15 residues. Looked up from germline, CDR1 is KGHSH and CDR2 is LQKENI. V lost 6 bases and J lost 2, with 17 bases in between. DNA for the CDR3: TGTGCCAGCTCTCCTCCGCCGGGACAAGCCTACGAGCAGTACTTC. It encodes CASSPPPGQAYEQYF.

The gene calls are TRBV5-7 and TRBJ1-1, with D possibly TRBD1 on 5 matching bases. TRBV5-7 carries the ORF label, with uncertain function. Trimming shortened V by 6 bases and J by 0 bases, and 9 bases separated the two germline ends. The CDR3 extends over 13 amino acids. CDR3 DNA sequence: TGTGCCAGCATGATGGGGGTGAACACTGAAGCTTTCTTT. Translated: CASMMGVNTEAFF.

The V call is TRBV15, the J call TRBJ2-6; D remains ambiguous. Germline values: CDR1 LNHNV, CDR2 YYDKDF (reference sequence). The V end lost 1 base, the J end lost 1 base, and 8 bases lay between the germline ends. The CDR3 is made up of 16 amino acids. The CDR3 DNA is TGTGCCACCAGCAGAGGCGCAAATTCTGGGGCCAACGTCCTGACTTTC. As protein: CATSRGANSGANVLTF.

The chain combines TRBV28 with TRBJ1-4; a weak D match, TRBD1 (6 bases). The germline V gene encodes CDR1 MDHEN and CDR2 SYDVKM. The ends were cut back, 2 bases at V and 6 bases at J, with 13 bases in the middle. The CDR3 sequence is 15 residues long. CDR3 sequence (DNA): TGTGCCAGCAGTTTACTACAGGGATTGGATGAAAAACTGTTTTTT. This gives the protein CASSLLQGLDEKLFF.

The V call is TRBV5-8, the J call TRBJ1-5, with D perhaps matching TRBD1 (6 bases). There are 14 residues in the CDR3. V was pared by 6 bases and J by 3 bases, with 13 bases between. Germline V lookup: CDR1 SGHTS, CDR2 YDEGEE. This CDR3 is CASKGQTFNQPQHF. DNA for the CDR3: TGTGCCAGCAAAGGACAGACTTTCAATCAGCCCCAGCATTTT.

The rearrangement joins TRBV6-1 to TRBJ2-7, with 9 bases fitting TRBD1. Looked up from germline, CDR1 is MNHNS and CDR2 is SASEGT. The V and J ends lost 5 bases and 3 bases, in that order; junction bases with no gene match: 5. The CDR3 has 14 residues. As DNA, the CDR3 is TGTGCCAGCAGTCTAGGACAGGGGATCTACGAGCAGTACTTC. This codes for CASSLGQGIYEQYF.

The chain is built from TRBV14 and TRBJ1-1, with 7 bases matching TRBD1. The germline V gene has CDR1 SGHDN and CDR2 FVKESK. This CDR3 has 15 residues. V gave up 2 bases and J gave up 7 bases; unmatched junction bases: 10. CDR3 DNA sequence: TGTGCCAGCAGCCAATTTCGGACAGGCCCTGTTGAAGCTTTCTTT. As protein: CASSQFRTGPVEAFF. The variable domain in full, with the rest retrieved from reference TRBV14 and TRBJ1-1, is EAGVTQFPSHSVIEKGQTVTLRCDPISGHDNLYWYRRVMGKEIKFLLHFVKESKQDESGMPNNRFLAERTGGTYSTLKVQPAELEDSGVYFCASSQFRTGPVEAFFGQGTRLTVV.

This chain joins TRBV5-1 and TRBJ1-4; D may be TRBD1 (6 bases). This CDR3 is 14 amino acids long. Germline CDR1 reads SGHRS; CDR2 reads YFSETQ. Trimming removed 4 bases from V and 4 bases from J, with 11 bases in between. CDR3 loop: CASSGGLINEKLFF. CDR3 in DNA: TGCGCCAGCAGCGGGGGCCTGATTAATGAAAAACTGTTTTTT.

This chain connects TRBV7-3 to TRBJ1-1, with D perhaps matching TRBD1 (6 bases). The V end lost 4 bases, the J end lost 4 bases, and 10 bases lay between the germline ends. The CDR3 spans 13 residues. Germline V gene lookup returns CDR1 SGHTA and CDR2 FQGTGA. The CDR3 loop is CASSSSGATEAFF. The CDR3 coding sequence is TGTGCCAGCAGCTCATCAGGGGCCACTGAAGCTTTCTTT. Full variable domain (rest looked up from reference TRBV7-3 and TRBJ1-1): GAGVSQTPSNKVTEKGKYVELRCDPISGHTALYWYRQSLGQGPEFLIYFQGTGAADDSGLPNDRFFAVRPEGSVSTLKIQRTERGDSAVYLCASSSSGATEAFFGQGTRLTVV.

There are a few counts of this clone. A far larger clone lies a single base away; this is likely a read error. The chain employs TRBV2 and TRBJ1-3; unclear D gene. Germline-derived CDR1 and CDR2 are SNHLY and FYNNEI. CDR3 length: 12 amino acids. Trimming took off 8 bases at V and 0 bases at J, with 5 bases between the two ends. The CDR3: CASGYSGNTIYF. Written as DNA, the CDR3 is TGTGCCAGCGGCTACTCTGGAAACACCATATATTTT.

This chain connects TRBV5-1 to TRBJ1-4, with D perhaps TRBD1 (5 bases). V was clipped by 1 base and J by 7 bases, with 11 bases between them. The CDR3 totals 14 residues. CDR1 SGHRS and CDR2 YFSETQ come from the germline V gene. CDR3 in amino acids: CASSLTGLSEKLFF. The CDR3 bases are TGCGCCAGCAGCTTGACAGGACTAAGTGAAAAACTGTTTTTT.

This clone was observed once. The chain has TRBV7-9 and TRBJ2-5, with 9 bases lining up with TRBD1. The CDR3 runs to 16 residues. The germline gives CDR1 SEHNR, CDR2 FQNEAQ (reference sequence). V lost 2 bases to trimming and J lost 2 bases; unmatched junction nucleotides: 6. CDR3 in amino acids: CASSLLAGQGQETQYF. The CDR3 DNA reads as TGTGCCAGCAGCTTACTCGCCGGACAGGGGCAAGAGACCCAGTACTTC.

The V and J genes are TRBV11-2 and TRBJ1-2; 9 positions match TRBD1. This CDR3 is built from 16 residues. J gave up 1 base and V 5 bases, and 8 bases lay outside the gene matches. Looked up from germline, CDR1 is SGHAT and CDR2 is FQNNGV. Written as DNA, the CDR3 is TGTGCCAGCAGCAAGATCCGGGACAGGGATAACTATGGCTACACCTTC. Its translation: CASSKIRDRDNYGYTF.

The chain uses TRBV18 and TRBJ1-3; no definite D call. The germline V gene encodes CDR1 KGHSH and CDR2 LQKENI. V was cut by 1 base and J by 0 bases, with 7 bases left in between. The CDR3 consists of 15 residues. The CDR3 loop is CASSPQKFSGNTIYF. CDR3 DNA sequence: TGTGCCAGCTCACCACAAAAATTCTCTGGAAACACCATATATTTT.

The CDR3 spells CASSASGITYEQYF. The DNA for the CDR3 is TGCGCCAGCAGTGCCTCAGGGATTACCTACGAGCAGTACTTC. The chain uses TRBV10-1 and TRBJ2-7; D is perhaps TRBD1 (5 bases). The CDR3 covers 14 residues. Germline V gives CDR1 WNHNN, CDR2 SYGVQD (reference sequence). The V and J ends lost 4 bases and 2 bases respectively, with 12 bases between them.

This rearrangement joins TRBV6-5 to TRBJ2-5; D is possibly TRBD1 (6 bases). V was shortened by 5 bases and J by 2 bases, with 12 bases between the two germline ends. The germline gives CDR1 MNHEY, CDR2 SVGAGI. The CDR3 loop spans 14 amino acids. The CDR3 loop reads CASSKGTLQETQYF. The CDR3 DNA reads TGTGCCAGCAGTAAGGGGACATTACAAGAGACCCAGTACTTC.

This clone was detected once. The rearrangement links TRBV28 to TRBJ2-3, with D possibly being TRBD2 (5 bases). The length of the CDR3 is 15 residues. V lost 3 bases to trimming and J lost 1 base, with 11 bases between them. Germline loops: CDR1 MDHEN, CDR2 SYDVKM. DNA of the CDR3: TGTGCCAGCAGTTTGGCGGGTTTCGGCACAGATACGCAGTATTTT. Residues: CASSLAGFGTDTQYF.

In DNA, the CDR3 is TGTGCCACCAGCAGAGATTCCGTTATACGGGGAAATACAGATACGCAGTATTTT. Protein product: CATSRDSVIRGNTDTQYF. This rearrangement joins TRBV15 to TRBJ2-3; D possibly corresponds to TRBD2 (5 bases). Trimming took 0 bases from V and 3 from J, leaving 19 bases between them. CDR1 and CDR2 from the germline V gene are LNHNV and YYDKDF (reference sequence). The CDR3 covers 18 residues.

The gene calls are TRBV6-6 and TRBJ1-3; tentative D call: TRBD1 (5 bases). This CDR3 has 16 amino acids. V was trimmed by 4 bases and J by 3 bases, leaving 16 bases between them. Germline CDR1 reads MNHNY; CDR2 reads SVGAGI (reference sequence). The CDR3 DNA is TGTGCCAGCAGTTCCGCCTTGGGGGGGGGTGGAAACACCATATATTTT. Its translation is CASSSALGGGGNTIYF.

This clone has at least ten counts. This chain connects TRBV7-6 to TRBJ2-7; TRBD1 matches 9 bases. The CDR3 covers 15 residues. The J segment lost 2 bases and the V segment lost 1 base, leaving 3 bases of the junction unmatched. The germline V gene encodes CDR1 SGHVS and CDR2 FNYEAQ. Here the CDR3 DNA reads TGTGCCAGCAGCTTAGACAGGGGGCACACCTACGAGCAGTACTTC. It codes for CASSLDRGHTYEQYF.

V gene TRBV7-9 combines with J gene TRBJ2-2; D unresolved. Looked up from germline, CDR1 is SEHNR and CDR2 is FQNEAQ (reference sequence). V shed 0 bases and J shed 4 bases, with 6 bases lying between them. The CDR3 sequence is 14 residues long. The CDR3 is CASSLADFTGELFF. The DNA of the CDR3 is TGTGCCAGCAGCTTAGCGGATTTCACCGGGGAGCTGTTTTTT.

In its sample, this clone was seen once. V and J are TRBV18 and TRBJ2-3, with 8 bases matching TRBD1. This CDR3 contains 13 residues. V lost 6 bases to trimming and J lost 7 bases; unmatched junction nucleotides: 6. Germline V gene sequence: CDR1 KGHSH, CDR2 LQKENI. CDR3 protein: CASSPDRGYTQYF. The CDR3 DNA reads TGTGCCAGCTCCCCAGACAGGGGATATACGCAGTATTTT.